Here is one TCR beta chain with its context. The CDR3 is 15 residues long. The J segment lost 3 bases and the V segment lost 6 bases, leaving 6 bases of the junction unmatched. CDR1 is ENHRY and CDR2 is SYGVKD in the germline V gene. TCRdb reprocessed the RT-PCR reads via MiXCR and lists one record per CDR3 protein. The sample lists around 540,000 distinct CDR3 sequences; about 11% were seen once. The data were obtained in a study of response to subunit inactivated influenza vaccine. The source is a middle-aged man who received an inactivated influenza vaccine. The sequenced sample was PBMCs from blood, obtained on the day of vaccination. The rearrangement uses TRBV10-3 and TRBJ2-3, with 10 positions matching TRBD2. The CDR3 region has the DNA TGTGCCATCAGCCCAGCGGGGGGGCTTACAGATACGCAGTATTTT. Its translation: CAISPAGGLTDTQYF.